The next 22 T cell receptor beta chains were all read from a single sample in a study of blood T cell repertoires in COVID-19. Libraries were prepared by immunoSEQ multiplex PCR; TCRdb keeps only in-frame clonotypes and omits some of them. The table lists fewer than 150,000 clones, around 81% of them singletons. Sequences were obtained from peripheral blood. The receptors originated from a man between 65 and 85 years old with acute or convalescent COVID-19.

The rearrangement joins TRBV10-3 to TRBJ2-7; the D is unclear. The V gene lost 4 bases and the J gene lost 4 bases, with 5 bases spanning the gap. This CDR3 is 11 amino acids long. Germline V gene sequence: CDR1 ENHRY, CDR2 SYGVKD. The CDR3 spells CAISGLYEQYF. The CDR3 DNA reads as TGTGCCATCAGTGGTCTTTACGAGCAGTACTTC.

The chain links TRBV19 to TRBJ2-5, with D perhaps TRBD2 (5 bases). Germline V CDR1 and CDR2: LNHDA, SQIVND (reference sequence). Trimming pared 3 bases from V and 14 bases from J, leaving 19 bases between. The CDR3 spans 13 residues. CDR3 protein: CASSIKAAEDLYF. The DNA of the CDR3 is TGTGCCAGTAGTATTAAGGCAGCGGAAGATTTATACTTC.

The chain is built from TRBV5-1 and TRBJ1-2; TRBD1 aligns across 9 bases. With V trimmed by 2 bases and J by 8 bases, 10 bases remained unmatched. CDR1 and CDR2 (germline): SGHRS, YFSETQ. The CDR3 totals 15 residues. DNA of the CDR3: TGCGCCAGCAGCTTAGGAGGGGGACAGGGTAAAGGCTACACCTTC. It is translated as CASSLGGGQGKGYTF.

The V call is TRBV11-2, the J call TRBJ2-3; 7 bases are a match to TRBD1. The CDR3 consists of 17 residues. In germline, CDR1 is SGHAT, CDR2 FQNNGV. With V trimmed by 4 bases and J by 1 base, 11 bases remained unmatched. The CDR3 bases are TGTGCCAGCAGCTCTTCCCCCCCAGGGGGTGGCACAGATACGCAGTATTTT. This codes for CASSSSPPGGGTDTQYF.

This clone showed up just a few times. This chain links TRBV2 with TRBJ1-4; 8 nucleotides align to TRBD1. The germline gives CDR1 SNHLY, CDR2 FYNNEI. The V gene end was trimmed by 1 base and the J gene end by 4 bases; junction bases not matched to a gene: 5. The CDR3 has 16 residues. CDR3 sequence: CASSEDRGRLNEKLFF. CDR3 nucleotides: TGTGCCAGCAGTGAAGACAGGGGGAGACTTAATGAAAAACTGTTTTTT.

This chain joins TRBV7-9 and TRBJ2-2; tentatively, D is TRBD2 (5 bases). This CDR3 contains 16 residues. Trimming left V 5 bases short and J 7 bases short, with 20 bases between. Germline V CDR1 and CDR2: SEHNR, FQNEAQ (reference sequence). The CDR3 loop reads CASSPTSGVTVGELFF. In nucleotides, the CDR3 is TGTGCCAGCAGCCCCACCTCCGGGGTGACGGTCGGGGAGCTGTTTTTT.

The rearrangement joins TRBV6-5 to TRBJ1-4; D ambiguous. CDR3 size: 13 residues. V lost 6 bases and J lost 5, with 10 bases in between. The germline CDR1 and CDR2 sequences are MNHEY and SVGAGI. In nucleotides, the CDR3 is TGTGCCAGCAGGACGGACTCAAATGAAAAACTGTTTTTT. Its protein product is CASRTDSNEKLFF.

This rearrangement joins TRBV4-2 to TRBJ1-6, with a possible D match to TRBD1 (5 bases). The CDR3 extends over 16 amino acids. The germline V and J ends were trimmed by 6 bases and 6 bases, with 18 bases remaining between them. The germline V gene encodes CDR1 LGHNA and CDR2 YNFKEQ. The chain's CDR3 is CASRVGTGHLNSPLHF. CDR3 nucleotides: TGTGCCAGCAGGGTGGGTACAGGACATCTTAATTCACCCCTCCACTTT.

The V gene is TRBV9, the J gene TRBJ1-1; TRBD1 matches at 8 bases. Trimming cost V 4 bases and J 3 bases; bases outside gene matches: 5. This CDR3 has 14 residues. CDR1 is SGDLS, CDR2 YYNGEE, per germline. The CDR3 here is CASSPSGGHTEAFF. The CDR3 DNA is TGTGCCAGCAGCCCATCAGGGGGCCACACTGAAGCTTTCTTT. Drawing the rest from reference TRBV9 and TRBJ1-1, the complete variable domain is DSGVTQTPKHLITATGQRVTLRCSPRSGDLSVYWYQQSLDQGLQFLIQYYNGEERAKGNILERFSAQQFPDLHSELNLSSLELGDSALYFCASSPSGGHTEAFFGQGTRLTVV.

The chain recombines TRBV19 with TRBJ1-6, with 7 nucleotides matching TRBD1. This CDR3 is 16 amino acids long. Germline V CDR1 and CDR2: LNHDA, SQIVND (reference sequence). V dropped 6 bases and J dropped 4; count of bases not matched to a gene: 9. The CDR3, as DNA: TGTGCCAGTAGGCCAACGACAGGGTCTTATAATTCACCCCTCCACTTT. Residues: CASRPTTGSYNSPLHF.

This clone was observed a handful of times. Here the CDR3 DNA reads TGTGCCAGCAGCCTAACAACACGTGGAGACTATGGCTACACCTTC. Protein sequence: CASSLTTRGDYGYTF. The J gene is TRBJ1-2, the V gene TRBV9; D is undetermined. Looked up from germline, CDR1 is SGDLS and CDR2 is YYNGEE. Trimming removed 4 bases at V and 3 bases at J, with 16 bases between. The CDR3 totals 15 residues.

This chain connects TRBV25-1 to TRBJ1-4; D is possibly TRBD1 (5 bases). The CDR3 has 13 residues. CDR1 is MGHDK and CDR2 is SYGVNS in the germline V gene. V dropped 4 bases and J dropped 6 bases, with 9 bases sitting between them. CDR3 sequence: CASSGGRDEKLFF. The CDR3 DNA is TGTGCCAGCAGTGGGGGCAGGGATGAAAAACTGTTTTTT.

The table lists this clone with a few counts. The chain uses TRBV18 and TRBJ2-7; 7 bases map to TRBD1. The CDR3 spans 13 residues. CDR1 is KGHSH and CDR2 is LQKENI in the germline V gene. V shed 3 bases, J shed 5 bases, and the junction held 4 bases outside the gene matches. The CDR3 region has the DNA TGTGCCAGCTCACCGGAACAGGGGAACGAGCAGTACTTC. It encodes CASSPEQGNEQYF.

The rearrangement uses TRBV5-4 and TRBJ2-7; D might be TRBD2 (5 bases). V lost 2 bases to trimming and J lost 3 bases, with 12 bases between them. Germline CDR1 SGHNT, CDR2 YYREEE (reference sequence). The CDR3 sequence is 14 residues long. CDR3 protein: CASSFRGGNYEQYF. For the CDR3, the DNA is TGTGCCAGCAGCTTCCGGGGTGGGAACTACGAGCAGTACTTC.

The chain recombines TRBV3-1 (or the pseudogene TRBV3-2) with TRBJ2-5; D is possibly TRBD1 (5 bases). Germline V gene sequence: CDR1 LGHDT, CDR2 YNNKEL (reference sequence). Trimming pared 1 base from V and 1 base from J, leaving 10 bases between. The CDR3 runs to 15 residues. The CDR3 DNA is TGTGCCAGCAGCCAAGTTCACAGGACCCAAGAGACCCAGTACTTC. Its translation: CASSQVHRTQETQYF.

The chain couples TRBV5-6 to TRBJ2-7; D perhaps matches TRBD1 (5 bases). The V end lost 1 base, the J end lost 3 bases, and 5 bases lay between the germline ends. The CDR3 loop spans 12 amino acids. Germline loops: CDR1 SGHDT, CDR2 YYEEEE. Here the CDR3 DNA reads TGTGCCAGCAGCTTGACAGGCTACGAGCAGTACTTC. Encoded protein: CASSLTGYEQYF.

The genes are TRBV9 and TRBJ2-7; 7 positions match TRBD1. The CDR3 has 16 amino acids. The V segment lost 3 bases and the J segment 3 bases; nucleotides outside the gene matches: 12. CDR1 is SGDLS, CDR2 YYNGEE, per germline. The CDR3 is CASSEGAGQAYYEQYF. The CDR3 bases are TGTGCCAGCAGCGAGGGGGCCGGACAGGCTTACTACGAGCAGTACTTC. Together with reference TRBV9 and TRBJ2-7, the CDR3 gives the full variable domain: DSGVTQTPKHLITATGQRVTLRCSPRSGDLSVYWYQQSLDQGLQFLIQYYNGEERAKGNILERFSAQQFPDLHSELNLSSLELGDSALYFCASSEGAGQAYYEQYFGPGTRLTVT.

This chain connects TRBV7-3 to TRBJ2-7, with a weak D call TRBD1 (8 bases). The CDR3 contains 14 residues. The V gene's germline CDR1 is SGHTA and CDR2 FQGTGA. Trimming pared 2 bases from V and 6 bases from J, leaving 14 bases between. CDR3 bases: TGTGCCAGCAGCTTAGGACAGGGAGGGGGCGAGCAGTACTTC. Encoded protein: CASSLGQGGGEQYF.

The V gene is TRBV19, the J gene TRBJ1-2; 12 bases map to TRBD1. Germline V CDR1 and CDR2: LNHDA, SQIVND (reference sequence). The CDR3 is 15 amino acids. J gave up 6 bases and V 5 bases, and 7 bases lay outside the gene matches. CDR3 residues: CASSAPGQGAHGYTF. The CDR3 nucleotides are TGTGCCAGTAGTGCCCCGGGACAGGGGGCCCATGGCTACACCTTC.

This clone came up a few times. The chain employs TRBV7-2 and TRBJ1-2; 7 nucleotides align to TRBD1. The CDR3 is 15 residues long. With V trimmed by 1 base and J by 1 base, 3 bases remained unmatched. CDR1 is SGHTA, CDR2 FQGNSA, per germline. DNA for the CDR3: TGTGCCAGCAGCTTAGGACAGGGACGTAACTATGGCTACACCTTC. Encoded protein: CASSLGQGRNYGYTF.

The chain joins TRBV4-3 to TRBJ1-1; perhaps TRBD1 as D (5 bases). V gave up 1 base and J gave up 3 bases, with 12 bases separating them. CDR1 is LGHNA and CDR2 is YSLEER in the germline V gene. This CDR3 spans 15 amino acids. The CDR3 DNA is TGCGCCAGCAGCCAAGCGGTAGGAGGGGACACTGAAGCTTTCTTT. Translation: CASSQAVGGDTEAFF.

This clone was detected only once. This chain's CDR3 is CASSELGAGGRNTEAFF. The CDR3 DNA is TGTGCCAGCAGCGAACTCGGGGCAGGGGGCAGGAACACTGAAGCTTTCTTT. This chain connects TRBV2 to TRBJ1-1, with 8 positions matching TRBD1. Germline assignment: CDR1 SNHLY and CDR2 FYNNEI. This CDR3 spans 17 amino acids. V trimming: 6 bases; J trimming: 1 base; junction bases outside the gene matches: 13.